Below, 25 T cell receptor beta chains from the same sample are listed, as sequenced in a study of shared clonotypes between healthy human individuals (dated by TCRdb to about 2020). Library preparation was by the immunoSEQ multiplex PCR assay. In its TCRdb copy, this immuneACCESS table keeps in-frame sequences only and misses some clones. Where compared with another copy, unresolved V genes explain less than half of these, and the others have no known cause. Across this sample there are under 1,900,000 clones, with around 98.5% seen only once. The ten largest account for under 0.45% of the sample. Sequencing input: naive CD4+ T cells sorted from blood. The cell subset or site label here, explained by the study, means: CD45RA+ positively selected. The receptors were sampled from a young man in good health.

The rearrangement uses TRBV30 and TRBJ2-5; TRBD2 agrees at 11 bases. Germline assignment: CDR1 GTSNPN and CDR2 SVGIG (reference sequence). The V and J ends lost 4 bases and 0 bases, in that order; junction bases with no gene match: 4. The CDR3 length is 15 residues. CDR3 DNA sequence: TGTGCCTGGATAATAGCGGGAGGGGACCAAGAGACCCAGTACTTC. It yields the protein CAWIIAGGDQETQYF.

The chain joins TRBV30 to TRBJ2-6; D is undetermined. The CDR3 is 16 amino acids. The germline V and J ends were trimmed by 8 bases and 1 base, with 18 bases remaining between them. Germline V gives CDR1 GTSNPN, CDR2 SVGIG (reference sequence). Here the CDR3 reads CALPTGGPSGANVLTF. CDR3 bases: TGTGCCCTTCCGACGGGCGGCCCGTCTGGGGCCAACGTCCTGACTTTC.

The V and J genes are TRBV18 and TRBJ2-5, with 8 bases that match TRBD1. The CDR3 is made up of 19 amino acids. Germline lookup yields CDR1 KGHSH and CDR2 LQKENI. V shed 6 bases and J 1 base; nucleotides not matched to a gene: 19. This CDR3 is CASSLLTWGTGGIQETQYF. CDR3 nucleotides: TGTGCCAGCTCCCTCCTGACGTGGGGGACAGGAGGGATCCAAGAGACCCAGTACTTC.

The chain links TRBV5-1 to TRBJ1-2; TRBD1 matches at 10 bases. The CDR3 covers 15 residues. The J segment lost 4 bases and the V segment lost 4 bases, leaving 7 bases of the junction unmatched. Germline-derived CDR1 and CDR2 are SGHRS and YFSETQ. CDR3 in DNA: TGCGCCAGCAGCGCTCGACAGGGGGCTAGCTATGGCTACACCTTC. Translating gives CASSARQGASYGYTF.

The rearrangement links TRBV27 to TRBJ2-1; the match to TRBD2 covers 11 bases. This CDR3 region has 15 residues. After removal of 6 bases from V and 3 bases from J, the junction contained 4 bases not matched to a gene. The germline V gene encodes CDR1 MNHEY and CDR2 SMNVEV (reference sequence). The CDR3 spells CASRAGTSGYNEQFF. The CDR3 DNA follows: TGTGCCAGCAGAGCCGGGACTAGCGGCTACAATGAGCAGTTCTTC.

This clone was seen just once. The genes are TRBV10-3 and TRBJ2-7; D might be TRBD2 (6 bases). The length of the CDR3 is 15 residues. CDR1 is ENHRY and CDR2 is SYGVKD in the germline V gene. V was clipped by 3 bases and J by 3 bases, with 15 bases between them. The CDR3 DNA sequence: TGTGCCATCAGTGACCCCGTGACTAGTGTCTACGAGCAGTACTTC. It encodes CAISDPVTSVYEQYF.

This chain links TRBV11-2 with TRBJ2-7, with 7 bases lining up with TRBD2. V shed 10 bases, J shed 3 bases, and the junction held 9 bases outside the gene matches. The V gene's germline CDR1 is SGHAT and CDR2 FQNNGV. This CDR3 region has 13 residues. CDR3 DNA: TGTGCCACTAGGAGGGAGGGCCGCTACGAGCAGTACTTC. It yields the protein CATRREGRYEQYF.

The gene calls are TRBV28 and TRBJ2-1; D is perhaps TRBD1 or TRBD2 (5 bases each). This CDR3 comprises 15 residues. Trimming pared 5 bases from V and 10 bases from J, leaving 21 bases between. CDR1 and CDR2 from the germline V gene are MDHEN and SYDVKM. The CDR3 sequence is CASSRPGRTKPEQFF. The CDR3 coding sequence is TGTGCCAGCAGTAGACCGGGACGCACGAAACCGGAGCAGTTCTTC.

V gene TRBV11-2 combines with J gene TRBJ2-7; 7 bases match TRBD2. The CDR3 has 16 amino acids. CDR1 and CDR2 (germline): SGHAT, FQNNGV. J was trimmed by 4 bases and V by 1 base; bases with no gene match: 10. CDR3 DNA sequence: TGTGCCAGCAGCTTAGTTTCCAGCGGGAAATGGTACGAGCAGTACTTC. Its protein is CASSLVSSGKWYEQYF. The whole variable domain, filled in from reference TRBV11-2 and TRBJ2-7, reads EAGVAQSPRYKIIEKRQSVAFWCNPISGHATLYWYQQILGQGPKLLIQFQNNGVVDDSQLPKDRFSAERLKGVDSTLKIQPAKLEDSAVYLCASSLVSSGKWYEQYFGPGTRLTVT.

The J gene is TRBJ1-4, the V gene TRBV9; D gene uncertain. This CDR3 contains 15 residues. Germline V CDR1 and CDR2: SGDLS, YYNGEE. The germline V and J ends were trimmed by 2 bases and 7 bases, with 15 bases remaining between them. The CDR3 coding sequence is TGTGCCAGCAGCGTCTCCAGTGGGCCGTCTGAAAAACTGTTTTTT. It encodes CASSVSSGPSEKLFF.

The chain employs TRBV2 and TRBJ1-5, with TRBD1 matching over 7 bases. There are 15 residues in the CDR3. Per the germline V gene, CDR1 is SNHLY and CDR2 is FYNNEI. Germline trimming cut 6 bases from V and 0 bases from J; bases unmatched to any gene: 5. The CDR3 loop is CASRWTGASNQPQHF. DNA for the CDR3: TGTGCCAGCAGGTGGACAGGCGCTAGCAATCAGCCCCAGCATTTT. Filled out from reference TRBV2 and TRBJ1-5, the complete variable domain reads EPEVTQTPSHQVTQMGQEVILRCVPISNHLYFYWYRQILGQKVEFLVSFYNNEISEKSEIFDDQFSVERPDGSNFTLKIRSTKLEDSAMYFCASRWTGASNQPQHFGDGTRLSIL.

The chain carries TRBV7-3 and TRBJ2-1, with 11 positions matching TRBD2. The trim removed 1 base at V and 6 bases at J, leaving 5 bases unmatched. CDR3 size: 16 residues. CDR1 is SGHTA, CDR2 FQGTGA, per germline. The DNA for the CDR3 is TGTGCCAGCAGCTTAAGTGGACTAGCGGGTTTCAATGAGCAGTTCTTC. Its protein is CASSLSGLAGFNEQFF.

CDR3 sequence: CASSPDQGGTSYNEQFF. The CDR3 nucleotides read TGTGCCAGCAGCCCTGACCAGGGGGGAACGTCCTACAATGAGCAGTTCTTC. The rearrangement joins TRBV11-2 to TRBJ2-1; D perhaps matches TRBD1 (7 bases). With 5 bases removed from V and 1 base from J, the gap between germline ends came to 18 bases. This CDR3 region has 17 residues. Germline CDR1 SGHAT, CDR2 FQNNGV.

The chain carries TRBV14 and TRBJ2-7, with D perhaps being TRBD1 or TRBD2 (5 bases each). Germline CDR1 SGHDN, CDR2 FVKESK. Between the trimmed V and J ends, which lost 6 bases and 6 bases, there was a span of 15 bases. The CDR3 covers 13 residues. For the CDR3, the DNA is TGTGCCAGCAGAGGTCTTTCCGGGACCGAGCAGTACTTC. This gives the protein CASRGLSGTEQYF.

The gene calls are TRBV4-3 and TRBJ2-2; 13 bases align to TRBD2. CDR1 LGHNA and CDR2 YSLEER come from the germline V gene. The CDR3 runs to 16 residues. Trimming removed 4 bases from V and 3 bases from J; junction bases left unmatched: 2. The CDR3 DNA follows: TGCGCCAGCAGCCCCGGACTAGCGGGGGACACCGGGGAGCTGTTTTTT. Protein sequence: CASSPGLAGDTGELFF.

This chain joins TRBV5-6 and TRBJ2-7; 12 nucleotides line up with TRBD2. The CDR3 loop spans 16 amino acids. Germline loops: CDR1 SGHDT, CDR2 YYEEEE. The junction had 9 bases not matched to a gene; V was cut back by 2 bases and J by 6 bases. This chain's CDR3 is CASSFLTSGRTGEQYF. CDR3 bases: TGTGCCAGCAGCTTCCTGACTAGCGGGAGAACGGGCGAGCAGTACTTC.

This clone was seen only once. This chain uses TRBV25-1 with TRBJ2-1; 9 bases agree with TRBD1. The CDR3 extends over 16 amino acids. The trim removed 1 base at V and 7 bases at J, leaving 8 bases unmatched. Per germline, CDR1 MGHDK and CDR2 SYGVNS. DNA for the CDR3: TGTGCCAGCAGTGAATCCAGGACAGGGGCATGGAATGAGCAGTTCTTC. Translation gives CASSESRTGAWNEQFF. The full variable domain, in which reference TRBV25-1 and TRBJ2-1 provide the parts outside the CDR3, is EADIYQTPRYLVIGTGKKITLECSQTMGHDKMYWYQQDPGMELHLIHYSYGVNSTEKGDLSSESTVSRIRTEHFPLTLESARPSHTSQYLCASSESRTGAWNEQFFGPGTRLTVL.

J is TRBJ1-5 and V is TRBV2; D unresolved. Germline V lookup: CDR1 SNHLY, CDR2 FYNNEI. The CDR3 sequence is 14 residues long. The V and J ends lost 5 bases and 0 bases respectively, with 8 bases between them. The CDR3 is CASSLGYSNQPQHF. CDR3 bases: TGTGCCAGCAGTTTGGGTTATAGCAATCAGCCCCAGCATTTT.

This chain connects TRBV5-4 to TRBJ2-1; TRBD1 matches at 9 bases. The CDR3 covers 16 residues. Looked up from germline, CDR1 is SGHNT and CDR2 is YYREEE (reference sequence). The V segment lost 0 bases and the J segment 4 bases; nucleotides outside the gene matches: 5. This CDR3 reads CASSLVGQGYYNEQFF. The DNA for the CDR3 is TGTGCCAGCAGCTTGGTGGGACAGGGTTATTACAATGAGCAGTTCTTC.

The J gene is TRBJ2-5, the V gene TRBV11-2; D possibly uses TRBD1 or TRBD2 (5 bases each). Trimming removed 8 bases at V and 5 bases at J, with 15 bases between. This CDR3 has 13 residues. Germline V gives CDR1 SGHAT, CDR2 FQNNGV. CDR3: CASGYRGRETQYF. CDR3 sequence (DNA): TGTGCCAGCGGTTACCGGGGCCGGGAGACCCAGTACTTC.

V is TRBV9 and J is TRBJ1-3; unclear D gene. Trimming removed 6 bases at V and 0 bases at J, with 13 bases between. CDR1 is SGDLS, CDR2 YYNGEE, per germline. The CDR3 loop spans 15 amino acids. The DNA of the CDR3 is TGTGCCAGCAACGTGGACGGCCACTCTGGAAACACCATATATTTT. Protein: CASNVDGHSGNTIYF.

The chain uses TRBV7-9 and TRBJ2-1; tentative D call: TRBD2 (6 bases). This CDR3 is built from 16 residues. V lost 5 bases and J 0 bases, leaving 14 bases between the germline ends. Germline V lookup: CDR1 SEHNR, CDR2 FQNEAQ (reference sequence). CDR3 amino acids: CASSRGTPSSYNEQFF. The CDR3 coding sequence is TGTGCCAGCAGCCGCGGGACTCCGAGCTCCTACAATGAGCAGTTCTTC.

CDR3 sequence reads: CASSLLADEQFF. The CDR3 coding sequence is TGCGCCAGCAGCCTACTAGCCGATGAGCAGTTCTTC. The rearrangement joins TRBV4-3 to TRBJ2-1, with D possibly matching TRBD2 (6 bases). This CDR3 is built from 12 residues. V lost 4 bases, J lost 8 bases, and 9 bases lay in between. Germline V gene data show CDR1 as LGHNA and CDR2 as YSLEER.

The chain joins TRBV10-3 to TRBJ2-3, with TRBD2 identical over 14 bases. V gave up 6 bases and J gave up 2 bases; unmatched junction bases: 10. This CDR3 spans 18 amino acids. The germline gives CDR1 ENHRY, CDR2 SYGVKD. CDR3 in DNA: TGTGCCATCAGCCGAGCTCGACTAGCGGGAGGGGTCACAGATACGCAGTATTTT. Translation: CAISRARLAGGVTDTQYF.

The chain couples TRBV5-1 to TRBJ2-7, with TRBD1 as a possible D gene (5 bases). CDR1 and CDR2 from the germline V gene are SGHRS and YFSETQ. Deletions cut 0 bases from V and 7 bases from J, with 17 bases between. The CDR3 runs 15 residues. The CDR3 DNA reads TGCGCCAGCAGCTTGGTAGGCCAGGGTTCGAGGGAGCAGTACTTC. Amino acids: CASSLVGQGSREQYF.